These 7 T cell receptor beta chains originate from one sample sequenced in a study of molecular identifiers for immune sequencing clone quantification (dated by TCRdb to 2016 to 2018). The method was PCR. Sequencing was carried out with an Illumina HiSeq 4000. The public reads were reanalyzed by TCRdb: fastp trimming at Q25, MiXCR alignment, in-frame beta chains only. Every distinct CDR3 protein forms one entry, paired with its most common genes and DNA. Across this sample there are approximately 37,000 distinct CDR3 sequences, with over 15% seen only once. Approximately 1.1% of the sample is held by the ten biggest clonotypes. Input material: naive CD8+ T cells from blood, with Jurkat cell RNA spiked in. Interpreted using the paper, the cell subset or site label stands for: FACS-sorted CD8+CD4-CCR7+CD45RA+ naive T cells. These TCRs come from a human donor in good health. Some libraries in this study had Jurkat cell RNA spiked in.

The rearrangement links TRBV7-6 to TRBJ2-1, with 8 bases aligning to TRBD1. The CDR3 is 14 amino acids. Losses at the gene ends were 4 bases for V and 8 bases for J; bases not matched to a gene: 7. CDR1 is SGHVS and CDR2 is FNYEAQ in the germline V gene. The CDR3 sequence is CASSSLDRADEQFF. The CDR3, as DNA: TGTGCCAGCAGCTCCCTGGACAGGGCTGATGAGCAGTTCTTC.

Comment on this clonotype: One end of the junction fails to match germline, which may point to a read error. This chain links TRBV7-9 with TRBJ1-1; 11 bases are shared with TRBD1. The CDR3 loop spans 17 amino acids. Looked up from germline, CDR1 is SEHNR and CDR2 is FQNEAQ (reference sequence). The CDR3 sequence is CACSPWDRGKPNTEASF. The CDR3 DNA reads TGTGCCTGCAGCCCCTGGGACAGGGGGAAACCGAACACTGAAGCTTCCTTT.

This clonotype showed up many times. The chain links TRBV28 to TRBJ2-2; D is uncertain. CDR1 and CDR2 (germline): MDHEN, SYDVKM. This CDR3 has 13 residues. V lost 1 base, J lost 6 bases, and 6 bases lay in between. The CDR3 is CASSLYEAGELFF. In DNA form, the CDR3 reads TGTGCCAGCAGTTTATATGAAGCCGGGGAGCTGTTTTTT.

About this clonotype: Being one base from a much bigger clone, this may be a read error. V gene TRBV4-1 combines with J gene TRBJ2-1, with D perhaps matching TRBD1 (6 bases). This CDR3 is 14 amino acids long. Trimming removed 0 bases from V and 9 bases from J, with 12 bases in between. Germline assignment: CDR1 MGHRA and CDR2 YSYEKL. DNA for the CDR3: TGCGCCAGCAGCCAAGACAGGGGCGTCAGTGAGCAGTTCTTC. The encoded protein is CASSQDRGVSEQFF.

This clonotype ranks as medium-sized. The chain recombines TRBV29-1 with TRBJ2-3, with TRBD2 as a possible D gene (5 bases). V lost 7 bases, J lost 2 bases, and 19 bases lay in between. Germline V CDR1 and CDR2: SQVTM, ANQGSEA. The CDR3 extends over 15 amino acids. The CDR3 bases are TGCAGCGCCCAAACCCCAGCGGAATACACAGATACGCAGTATTTT. Protein sequence: CSAQTPAEYTDTQYF.

This clonotype appeared many times. The V gene is TRBV3-1, the J gene TRBJ1-4; no clear D gene. V lost 1 base, J lost 8 bases, and 14 bases lay in between. CDR1 LGHDT and CDR2 YNNKEL come from the germline V gene (reference sequence). The CDR3 has 15 residues. DNA for the CDR3: TGTGCCAGCAGCCAAGGACCCAGGTTAGAAGAAAAACTGTTTTTT. Amino acid sequence: CASSQGPRLEEKLFF. Full variable domain (outside the CDR3, taken from reference TRBV3-1 and TRBJ1-4): DTAVSQTPKYLVTQMGNDKSIKCEQNLGHDTMYWYKQDSKKFLKIMFSYNNKELIINETVPNRFSPKSPDKAHLNLHINSLELGDSAVYFCASSQGPRLEEKLFFGSGTQLSVL.

Many counts were recorded for this clonotype. The genes are TRBV19 and TRBJ1-1, with D possibly being TRBD1 (6 bases). V gave up 5 bases and J gave up 11 bases, with 18 bases separating them. Germline V gene lookup returns CDR1 LNHDA and CDR2 SQIVND (reference sequence). The length of the CDR3 is 13 residues. As DNA, the CDR3 is TGTGCCAGTAGTCGAGCGGGACAAGAGGCCGCTTTCTTT. As protein: CASSRAGQEAAFF. The variable domain in full, with the rest retrieved from reference TRBV19 and TRBJ1-1, is DGGITQSPKYLFRKEGQNVTLSCEQNLNHDAMYWYRQDPGQGLRLIYYSQIVNDFQKGDIAEGYSVSREKKESFPLTVTSAQKNPTAFYLCASSRAGQEAAFFGQGTRLTVV.